Detailed here is one T cell receptor beta chain. The antigen remains unidentified. The sample originates from a study of T cells in tuberculosis. The CDR3 runs 15 residues. Looked up from germline, CDR1 is SGHRS and CDR2 is YFSETQ. Trimming pared 3 bases from V and 8 bases from J, leaving 18 bases between. Study-level points and caveats: A GMM-specific repertoire classifier reached about 89% accuracy, AUROC over 0.85. GMM-specific TCRs were nearer to active tuberculosis alpha repertoires, suggesting expansion.

As for time point: new active TB diagnosis, blood taken before or within 7 days of starting treatment. Positive smear microscopy and/or M. tuberculosis culture confirmed active disease. Each clinical donor contributed on average around 97,000 T cells from unsorted cryopreserved PBMC. TCRdb keeps only in-frame clones here, not all; method: immunoSEQ multiplex PCR. This table holds fewer than 35,000 clones, 86% found once. Material: PBMCs, obtained at tuberculosis diagnosis. This TCR was recovered from an adult with tuberculosis. This chain uses TRBV5-1 with TRBJ2-1, with D perhaps matching TRBD1 (5 bases). The CDR3 DNA follows: TGCGCCAGCAGCTCAAACCCGACAGCGATCTATGAGCAGTTCTTC. As protein: CASSSNPTAIYEQFF.